The TCR beta chain under discussion was sequenced for a study of early T cells in non-severe SARS-CoV-2 infection (dated by TCRdb to the early 2020s). Regarding the study in general: Because TCR sequencing relied on bulk RNA taken from unsorted whole blood, pairing of alpha and beta chains was not possible. The study at large found these results: VDJdb matching was skewed toward anti-spike CD8 responses and likely underestimated virus-specific expansions by missing private and CD4 specificities.

For CDR1 and CDR2, the germline V gene lists SGHAT and FQNNGV. V sheds 1 base and J sheds 4 bases, leaving 11 bases between their ends. The CDR3 spans 15 residues, from the cysteine through the phenylalanine. The retained sequence is limited to the CDR3, 45 bases, with the frame set at the first base. The library was prepared using 5' RACE. The sequencing machine was a NextSeq 500. Unique molecular identifiers were attached to individual cDNA molecules in the TCR library protocol so that sequencing error and PCR bias could be corrected. Both TCR alpha and beta chains were sequenced, and tight co-correlation was observed between alpha and beta sequence abundances in each sample. Turning to the authors' computational methods: Decombinator V4 was used to perform V gene, J gene and CDR3 annotation of TCR sequences. TCRs were defined as expanded if a significant change between any two time points was detected under a Poisson model with p below 0.0001. TCR abundances were normalised to the total number of TCRs sequenced per sample and were expressed as counts per million. TRAV1-2 paired with TRAJ12, TRAJ20 or TRAJ33 defined MAIT TCRs, while TRAV10 paired with TRAJ18 defined iNKT TCRs. VDJdb, accessed 1 November 2021, was searched for CMV, EBV and SARS-CoV-2 annotated TCRs, with TCRs annotated for multiple antigens excluded. Through fastp at Q25 and MiXCR, TCRdb rebuilt clones from the public reads, retaining in-frame beta chains. One record per CDR3 amino acid sequence lists the most common genes and DNA. The V and J calls follow TCRdb's processing rather than the paper's. The sample contains tens of thousands of distinct CDR3 sequences, roughly 9% of them found a single time. 3.9% of the sample is in the top ten clones.

Set within a cohort of healthcare workers in London, UK, this nested case-control study involved weekly PCR testing of nasopharyngeal swabs along with blood sampling. Healthcare workers were enrolled in the week of the UK lockdown, from 23 to 31 March 2020, and were followed every week for up to roughly 15 weeks. This clonotype was seen just once. What antigen it recognizes has not been identified. No base-level quality is on record; no much larger clone is a single base apart. A single read constitutes weak evidence. This specimen consisted of whole blood, obtained at baseline. The origin of this receptor is an adult who was a healthcare worker with PCR-confirmed SARS-CoV-2 infection or an uninfected control (not recorded which). The chain uses TRBV11-2 and TRBJ2-1, with TRBD2 perhaps the D gene, on 6 matching bases. The nucleotides read TGTGCCAGCAGCTTAGCAGCGGGCAATTACAATGAGCAGTTCTTC. This sequence encodes CASSLAAGNYNEQFF.